This T cell receptor (beta chain) emerged from a study of neurological immune-mediated disorders. TCRdb re-called the 5' RACE reads with MiXCR, one entry per CDR3 protein. The sample lists around 78,000 distinct CDR3 sequences, 17% occurring once. This clonotype was seen at least ten times. The germline CDR1 and CDR2 sequences are SGHRS and YFSETQ. The CDR3 sequence is 12 residues long. V dropped 4 bases and J dropped 8 bases, with 10 bases sitting between them. Sequenced sample: PBMCs. This clonotype originated in a middle-aged woman in good health. The chain couples TRBV5-1 to TRBJ2-1, with D perhaps matching TRBD2 (5 bases). The CDR3 bases are TGCGCCAGCAGCCTACCGAGGGATGAGCAGTTCTTC. Amino acid sequence: CASSLPRDEQFF.